A selection of T cell receptor beta chains follows, all from one sample in a study of regulatory T cells in long-lasting Graves disease. TCRdb called the multiplex PCR reads again in MiXCR, with one record for every CDR3 protein. The sample lists about 290,000 distinct CDR3 sequences; around 21% were seen once. The sample was peripheral blood mononuclear cells (PBMCs), taken when the disease was refractory, from a patient treated with antithyroid drugs. Source of these receptors: a female donor with Graves disease. Both conserved end residues are trimmed from each CDR3.

j_call: TRBJ2-4; v_call: TRBV18; cdr3_aa: ASSRASGIVGLDIQY
j_call: TRBJ2-2; v_call: TRBV6-1; cdr3_aa: ASSPPSGWIPGELF
j_call: TRBJ2-1; v_call: TRBV28; cdr3_aa: ASSLLTSWPNEQF
j_call: TRBJ2-3; v_call: TRBV7-9; cdr3_aa: ASSHSLESTDTQY
j_call: TRBJ1-1; v_call: TRBV2; cdr3_aa: ASRERMNTEAF
j_call: TRBJ2-1; v_call: TRBV18; cdr3_aa: ASSKRSGIFYNEQF
j_call: TRBJ1-6; v_call: TRBV6-1; cdr3_aa: ASSERGVSSYNSPLH
j_call: TRBJ2-5; v_call: TRBV7-9; cdr3_aa: ASSHGLAGVQETQY
j_call: TRBJ2-7; v_call: TRBV6-1; cdr3_aa: ASTDRTGTYEQY
j_call: TRBJ1-5; v_call: TRBV28; cdr3_aa: ASSPPPRRSNQPQH
j_call: TRBJ2-1; v_call: TRBV27; cdr3_aa: ATSDRDTTYNEQF
j_call: TRBJ2-7; v_call: TRBV4-1; cdr3_aa: ASSQDSSGRGYEQY
j_call: TRBJ1-6; v_call: TRBV7-3; cdr3_aa: ASSSLQGDGSPLH
j_call: TRBJ1-2; v_call: TRBV7-2; cdr3_aa: ASSLALRGDENYGYT
j_call: TRBJ2-2; v_call: TRBV6-1; cdr3_aa: ASSSLDRAVGELF
j_call: TRBJ1-4; v_call: TRBV15; cdr3_aa: ATSTDREENEKLF
j_call: TRBJ1-1; v_call: TRBV18; cdr3_aa: ASSALQGRTEAF
j_call: TRBJ1-1; v_call: TRBV7-9; cdr3_aa: ASSLGSHVL
j_call: TRBJ2-5; v_call: TRBV27; cdr3_aa: ASSLFGQETQY
j_call: TRBJ2-2; v_call: TRBV28; cdr3_aa: ASSSPGQGRSSNTGELF
j_call: TRBJ2-5; v_call: TRBV7-9; cdr3_aa: ASIRGSQETQY
j_call: TRBJ1-1; v_call: TRBV29-1; cdr3_aa: SVDRENTEAF
j_call: TRBJ1-5; v_call: TRBV27; cdr3_aa: ASSLTSQGPSNQPQH
j_call: TRBJ1-1; v_call: TRBV10-3; cdr3_aa: AIRPGQAENTEAF
j_call: TRBJ2-3; v_call: TRBV7-2; cdr3_aa: ASSSDRRDTQY
j_call: TRBJ2-7; v_call: TRBV29-1; cdr3_aa: SVLVLGDEQY
j_call: TRBJ1-4; v_call: TRBV4-1; cdr3_aa: ASRRSGLFNEKLF
j_call: TRBJ2-7; v_call: TRBV11-1; cdr3_aa: ASSLDAVRHTNYEQY
j_call: TRBJ1-1; v_call: TRBV5-1; cdr3_aa: ASRSDRENTEAF
j_call: TRBJ2-5; v_call: TRBV6-2/TRBV6-3; cdr3_aa: ASSYLSGSPEETQY
j_call: TRBJ1-2; v_call: TRBV28; cdr3_aa: ASSLLGQSDYGYT
j_call: TRBJ2-3; v_call: TRBV28; cdr3_aa: ASSQGSSVLDTQY
j_call: TRBJ1-2; v_call: TRBV5-1; cdr3_aa: ASSITTGPGT
j_call: TRBJ1-1; v_call: TRBV20-1; cdr3_aa: SAPLPTRTEAF
j_call: TRBJ2-1; v_call: TRBV20-1; cdr3_aa: SASVDRVNEQF
j_call: TRBJ1-1; v_call: TRBV7-9; cdr3_aa: ASSLAGTGVWATEAF
j_call: TRBJ2-4; v_call: TRBV5-1; cdr3_aa: ASSLETGGDIQY
j_call: TRBJ2-7; v_call: TRBV4-1; cdr3_aa: ASSQVPQGATYEQY
j_call: TRBJ1-1; v_call: TRBV30; cdr3_aa: AWSVQVMGTEAF
j_call: TRBJ2-7; v_call: TRBV5-1; cdr3_aa: ASSLTGQGAHEQY
j_call: TRBJ1-4; v_call: TRBV4-1; cdr3_aa: ASSQDRWSEKLF
j_call: TRBJ2-6; v_call: TRBV29-1; cdr3_aa: SVEEDGANVLT
j_call: TRBJ2-5; v_call: TRBV12-3/TRBV12-4; cdr3_aa: ASSLLGDPLSGRGRETQY
j_call: TRBJ2-7; v_call: TRBV5-5; cdr3_aa: ASSLEGGYPYEQY
j_call: TRBJ2-3; v_call: TRBV6-1; cdr3_aa: ASSGTSALAADTQY
j_call: TRBJ2-2; v_call: TRBV30; cdr3_aa: AWSPRTSTGELF
j_call: TRBJ1-2; v_call: TRBV7-2; cdr3_aa: ASSTLGQGGSYT
j_call: TRBJ2-2; v_call: TRBV20-1; cdr3_aa: SARDTSGRLGELF
j_call: TRBJ2-7; v_call: TRBV7-8; cdr3_aa: ASSSPPWDTSYEQY
j_call: TRBJ2-5; v_call: TRBV5-1; cdr3_aa: ASSLAVGETQY
j_call: TRBJ1-4; v_call: TRBV18; cdr3_aa: ASSPLMGSGGEKLF
j_call: TRBJ2-5; v_call: TRBV18; cdr3_aa: ASSVTAQETQY
j_call: TRBJ2-5; v_call: TRBV29-1; cdr3_aa: SVYRESETQY
j_call: TRBJ2-5; v_call: TRBV7-9; cdr3_aa: ASSLERSQETQY
j_call: TRBJ2-5; v_call: TRBV24-1; cdr3_aa: ATSDLGRGKETQY